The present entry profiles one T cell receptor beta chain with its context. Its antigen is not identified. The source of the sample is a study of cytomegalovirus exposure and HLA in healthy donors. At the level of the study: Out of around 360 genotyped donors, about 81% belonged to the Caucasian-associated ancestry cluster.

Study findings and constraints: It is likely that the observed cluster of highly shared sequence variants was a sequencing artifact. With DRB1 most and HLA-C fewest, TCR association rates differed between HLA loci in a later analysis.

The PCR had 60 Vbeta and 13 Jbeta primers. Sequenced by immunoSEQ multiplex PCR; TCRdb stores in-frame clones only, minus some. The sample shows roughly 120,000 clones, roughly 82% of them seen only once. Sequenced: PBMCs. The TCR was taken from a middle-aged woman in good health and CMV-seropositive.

CDR3 sequence reads: CASSSHRDNSYNEQFF. CDR3 in DNA: TGTGCCAGCAGCTCTCACCGGGACAACTCCTACAATGAGCAGTTCTTC. The chain links TRBV7-9 to TRBJ2-1; D perhaps matches TRBD1 (6 bases). The V gene lost 4 bases and the J gene lost 0 bases, with 13 bases spanning the gap. Germline V gives CDR1 SEHNR, CDR2 FQNEAQ (reference sequence). This CDR3 has 16 residues.